These 32 T cell receptor beta chains were all obtained from the same sample, sequenced in a study of CD8 T cells in Susac syndrome. Random hexamers served to reverse transcribe about 0.45 to 1 ug RNA. MiXCR, applied by TCRdb to the immunoSEQ multiplex PCR reads, yields one record per CDR3 protein. The sample has a few hundred thousand distinct CDR3 sequences, approximately 85% seen once. The specimen sequenced was CD8+ T cells from PBMCs. Receptor source: a human donor with multiple sclerosis.

The gene calls are TRBV20-1 and TRBJ1-3; 7 bases line up with TRBD1. J gave up 4 bases and V 0 bases, and 6 bases lay outside the gene matches. Per the germline V gene, CDR1 is DFQATT and CDR2 is SNEGSKA (reference sequence). This CDR3 has 15 amino acids. The chain's CDR3 is CSARDPDRDGNTIYF. For the CDR3, the DNA is TGCAGTGCTAGAGATCCTGACAGGGACGGAAACACCATATATTTT.

This clonotype was seen once. The chain combines TRBV5-1 with TRBJ1-1; 8 bases are shared with TRBD1. The V and J ends lost 5 bases and 1 base, in that order; junction bases with no gene match: 10. CDR3 size: 16 residues. Germline CDR1 SGHRS, CDR2 YFSETQ. CDR3 amino acids: CASSFSWTGTNTEAFF. The CDR3 bases are TGCGCCAGCAGTTTCTCCTGGACAGGGACGAACACTGAAGCTTTCTTT. The whole variable domain, filled in from reference TRBV5-1 and TRBJ1-1, reads KAGVTQTPRYLIKTRGQQVTLSCSPISGHRSVSWYQQTPGQGLQFLFEYFSETQRNKGNFPGRFSGRQFSNSRSEMNVSTLELGDSALYLCASSFSWTGTNTEAFFGQGTRLTVV.

This clonotype showed up just once. The chain has TRBV9 and TRBJ1-5; weak D call: TRBD1 (5 bases). The germline V and J ends were trimmed by 4 bases and 4 bases, with 12 bases remaining between them. This CDR3 spans 14 amino acids. Germline V lookup: CDR1 SGDLS, CDR2 YYNGEE. The CDR3 region is CASSPYKGNQPQHF. The CDR3 region has the DNA TGTGCCAGCAGCCCTTATAAGGGGAATCAGCCCCAGCATTTT.

This chain links TRBV27 with TRBJ2-7, with no clear D. Looked up from germline, CDR1 is MNHEY and CDR2 is SMNVEV (reference sequence). This CDR3 is built from 14 residues. V was clipped by 1 base and J by 5 bases, with 12 bases between them. This CDR3 is CASSLFGFQDEQYF. CDR3 bases: TGTGCCAGCAGTTTATTCGGGTTCCAGGACGAGCAGTACTTC.

This clonotype was detected a few times. V and J are TRBV12-3 or TRBV12-4 and TRBJ1-2; 12 positions match TRBD1. The ends lost 3 bases at V and 7 bases at J; junction bases unmatched: 9. The length of the CDR3 is 16 residues. The CDR3 DNA is TGTGCCAGCAGTTTCGCCCCGGGACAGGGGGCGATTGGCTACACCTTC. Its translation: CASSFAPGQGAIGYTF.

The chain recombines TRBV20-1 with TRBJ2-7; a weak D match, TRBD2 (7 bases). CDR1 and CDR2 from the germline V gene are DFQATT and SNEGSKA (reference sequence). This CDR3 spans 13 amino acids. For the CDR3, the DNA is TGCAGCCTGACCCCAGCGGGACAATACGAGCAGTACTTC. Protein: CSLTPAGQYEQYF.

The gene calls are TRBV2 and TRBJ1-1; D is undetermined. Trimming stripped 4 bases from V and 5 bases from J, with 8 bases between. CDR3 length: 12 residues. From germline, CDR1 is SNHLY and CDR2 FYNNEI. CDR3 bases: TGTGCCAGCAGTGGAGGTTATACTGAAGCTTTCTTT. This codes for CASSGGYTEAFF.

On this clonotype: The junction shows a germline mismatch at one end, possibly a read error. The rearrangement links TRBV29-1 to TRBJ1-2; D is unclear. Germline values: CDR1 SQVTM, CDR2 ANQGSEA. This CDR3 has 13 amino acids. In nucleotides, the CDR3 is TGCAGCGTTGAGGATAGGGTTTATTATGGCCACACCTTC. Protein sequence: CSVEDRVYYGHTF.

The chain uses TRBV28 and TRBJ2-1; maybe TRBD1 (6 bases). Trimming removed 9 bases at V and 9 bases at J, with 15 bases between. CDR3 length equals 12 residues. CDR1 and CDR2 (germline): MDHEN, SYDVKM. The CDR3 DNA follows: TGTGCCAGTACCCAGGGGATCACTGAGCAGTTCTTC. Protein product: CASTQGITEQFF.

This chain connects TRBV7-9 to TRBJ2-1; D might be TRBD2 (5 bases). Deletions cut 4 bases from V and 2 bases from J, with 15 bases between. CDR1 is SEHNR, CDR2 FQNEAQ, per germline (reference sequence). This CDR3 spans 16 amino acids. CDR3 sequence (DNA): TGTGCCAGCAGCTACGCAGAGGGAGCAGCCTACAATGAGCAGTTCTTC. It specifies CASSYAEGAAYNEQFF.

The J gene is TRBJ2-1, the V gene TRBV7-9; 7 bases are a match to TRBD2. J gave up 8 bases and V 3 bases, and 7 bases lay outside the gene matches. The CDR3 runs to 14 residues. Per germline, CDR1 SEHNR and CDR2 FQNEAQ (reference sequence). This CDR3 is CASSFAGEGDEQFF. The CDR3 nucleotides are TGTGCCAGCAGCTTTGCGGGAGAAGGAGATGAGCAGTTCTTC.

The chain couples TRBV19 to TRBJ1-1, with 9 bases matching TRBD1. Germline CDR1 LNHDA, CDR2 SQIVND (reference sequence). This CDR3 comprises 12 residues. V lost 6 bases to trimming and J lost 4 bases; unmatched junction nucleotides: 0. Here the CDR3 DNA reads TGTGCCAGTAGGACAGGGGGCACTGAAGCTTTCTTT. This codes for CASRTGGTEAFF.

In this sample, this clonotype turned up once. The rearrangement uses TRBV2 and TRBJ2-4; D unresolved. Trimming left V 0 bases short and J 5 bases short, with 8 bases between. Germline V gene lookup returns CDR1 SNHLY and CDR2 FYNNEI. The CDR3 contains 14 residues. The CDR3 coding sequence is TGTGCCAGCAGTGAAGCTTGTGGCGAAAACATTCAGTACTTC. It yields the protein CASSEACGENIQYF.

The rearrangement joins TRBV27 to TRBJ2-3, with a possible D match to TRBD1 (5 bases). There are 13 residues in the CDR3. From germline, CDR1 is MNHEY and CDR2 SMNVEV (reference sequence). V was cut by 8 bases and J by 3 bases, with 12 bases left in between. The CDR3 here is CASQGAFTDTQYF. CDR3 DNA sequence: TGTGCCAGCCAAGGGGCCTTTACAGATACGCAGTATTTT.

The chain recombines TRBV2 with TRBJ1-2; D unclear. Deletions cut 11 bases from V and 4 bases from J, with 11 bases between. The CDR3 consists of 11 residues. The germline gives CDR1 SNHLY, CDR2 FYNNEI. For the CDR3, the DNA is TGTGCCCTCACCTATCCCTATGGCTACACCTTC. This gives the protein CALTYPYGYTF.

The chain employs TRBV20-1 and TRBJ2-1, with 11 bases aligning to TRBD2. This CDR3 spans 16 amino acids. CDR1 is DFQATT, CDR2 SNEGSKA, per germline (reference sequence). Germline trimming cut 0 bases from V and 3 bases from J; bases unmatched to any gene: 4. CDR3: CSARDSGGVLYNEQFF. CDR3 sequence (DNA): TGCAGTGCTAGAGATAGCGGGGGGGTGCTCTACAATGAGCAGTTCTTC.

Here the CDR3 DNA reads TGTGCCAGCAGCTTAGGGTACCAAGAGACCCAGTACTTC. This sequence encodes CASSLGYQETQYF. V is TRBV11-2 and J is TRBJ2-5; D remains ambiguous. Germline V gene lookup returns CDR1 SGHAT and CDR2 FQNNGV. Trimming shortened V by 1 base and J by 0 bases, and 3 bases separated the two germline ends. CDR3 length equals 13 residues. Full variable domain (rest looked up from reference TRBV11-2 and TRBJ2-5): EAGVAQSPRYKIIEKRQSVAFWCNPISGHATLYWYQQILGQGPKLLIQFQNNGVVDDSQLPKDRFSAERLKGVDSTLKIQPAKLEDSAVYLCASSLGYQETQYFGPGTRLLVL.

The chain carries TRBV9 and TRBJ2-1, with D possibly matching TRBD1 (6 bases). Germline V lookup: CDR1 SGDLS, CDR2 YYNGEE. The length of the CDR3 is 16 residues. V lost 0 bases, J lost 7 bases, and 17 bases lay in between. CDR3 protein: CASSVGHRAPWNEQFF. The CDR3 bases are TGTGCCAGCAGCGTAGGTCACAGGGCCCCTTGGAATGAGCAGTTCTTC.

The chain is built from TRBV7-6 and TRBJ2-1, with 7 bases that match TRBD1. Germline V lookup: CDR1 SGHVS, CDR2 FNYEAQ. The CDR3 runs 18 residues. Trimming cost V 2 bases and J 2 bases; bases outside gene matches: 12. The CDR3 protein is CASSLIIRRGTAYNEQFF. For the CDR3, the DNA is TGTGCCAGCAGCTTAATCATACGAAGAGGGACAGCCTACAATGAGCAGTTCTTC. Supplemented by reference TRBV7-6 and TRBJ2-1, the full variable domain reads GAGVSQSPRYKVTKRGQDVALRCDPISGHVSLYWYRQALGQGPEFLTYFNYEAQQDKSGLPNDRFSAERPEGSISTLTIQRTEQRDSAMYRCASSLIIRRGTAYNEQFFGPGTRLTVL.

This chain connects TRBV6-1 to TRBJ2-7; 8 bases agree with TRBD1. The CDR3 spans 15 residues. The V gene's germline CDR1 is MNHNS and CDR2 SASEGT. V lost 6 bases to trimming and J lost 2 bases; unmatched junction nucleotides: 9. CDR3 DNA: TGTGCCAGCAGATTTTGGACAGGGCCCACCTACGAGCAGTACTTC. This translates into CASRFWTGPTYEQYF.

The chain couples TRBV4-1 to TRBJ2-7, with a weak D call TRBD1 (6 bases). The CDR3 is 15 residues long. The V gene lost 1 base and the J gene lost 1 base, with 11 bases spanning the gap. Germline V gene sequence: CDR1 MGHRA, CDR2 YSYEKL. This chain's CDR3 is CASSQVPGQSYEQYF. The CDR3 DNA reads TGCGCCAGCAGCCAAGTCCCGGGACAATCCTACGAGCAGTACTTC.

The J gene is TRBJ2-7, the V gene TRBV5-1; D may be TRBD1 (5 bases). Per germline, CDR1 SGHRS and CDR2 YFSETQ. The V end lost 2 bases, the J end lost 2 bases, and 11 bases lay between the germline ends. The CDR3 contains 14 residues. In DNA form, the CDR3 reads TGCGCCAGCAGCTTCCGACAGCCTCCCTACGAGCAGTACTTC. It encodes CASSFRQPPYEQYF.

The V gene is TRBV6-1, the J gene TRBJ2-1, with D perhaps matching TRBD2 (6 bases). Germline CDR1 reads MNHNS; CDR2 reads SASEGT. V was pared by 8 bases and J by 0 bases, with 17 bases between. This CDR3 has 16 residues. CDR3 amino acids: CASAPYQGGSYNEQFF. The CDR3 bases are TGTGCCAGCGCCCCCTACCAGGGAGGCTCCTACAATGAGCAGTTCTTC.

The rearrangement links TRBV6-4 to TRBJ2-3; the match to TRBD1 covers 11 bases. Germline values: CDR1 MRHNA, CDR2 SNTAGT. This CDR3 spans 16 amino acids. The J segment lost 0 bases and the V segment lost 2 bases, leaving 1 base of the junction unmatched. This CDR3 is CASSDGQGASTDTQYF. The CDR3 DNA reads as TGTGCCAGCAGTGACGGACAGGGGGCGAGCACAGATACGCAGTATTTT.

This clonotype came up a few times. The rearrangement uses TRBV9 and TRBJ2-7; the D gene is possibly TRBD2 (6 bases). V was clipped by 3 bases and J by 6 bases, with 10 bases between them. The CDR3 spans 12 residues. Germline V gene data show CDR1 as SGDLS and CDR2 as YYNGEE. CDR3 nucleotides: TGTGCCAGCAGCGCCGTCGGGGGCGAGCAGTACTTC. Translating it yields CASSAVGGEQYF.

The chain is built from TRBV12-3 or TRBV12-4 and TRBJ2-7; 7 nucleotides match TRBD2. The V gene end was trimmed by 7 bases and the J gene end by 7 bases; junction bases not matched to a gene: 4. The CDR3 totals 11 residues. CDR3 loop: CASTHGGEQYF. The CDR3 coding sequence is TGTGCCAGCACCCACGGGGGGGAGCAGTACTTC.

The V and J genes are TRBV29-1 and TRBJ2-7; D remains ambiguous. The CDR3 has 12 amino acids. V lost 4 bases to trimming and J lost 0 bases, with 7 bases between them. In germline, CDR1 is SQVTM, CDR2 ANQGSEA. CDR3 DNA sequence: TGCAGCGTTGCGGTAAGCTCCTACGAGCAGTACTTC. This translates into CSVAVSSYEQYF.

In this sample, this clonotype turned up a few times. This chain joins TRBV5-4 and TRBJ2-7; D remains ambiguous. CDR3 length: 16 residues. CDR1 and CDR2 (germline): SGHNT, YYREEE (reference sequence). The germline V and J ends were trimmed by 5 bases and 1 base, with 19 bases remaining between them. CDR3 sequence (DNA): TGTGCCAGCAGTTCCCGGACGGCCGGTCCTTCCTACGAGCAGTACTTC. It specifies CASSSRTAGPSYEQYF. The entire variable domain, with the rest obtained from reference TRBV5-4 and TRBJ2-7, is as follows: ETGVTQSPTHLIKTRGQQVTLRCSSQSGHNTVSWYQQALGQGPQFIFQYYREEENGRGNFPPRFSGLQFPNYSSELNVNALELDDSALYLCASSSRTAGPSYEQYFGPGTRLTVT.

The chain carries TRBV29-1 and TRBJ1-1; D is uncertain. This CDR3 region has 11 residues. Trimming removed 4 bases at V and 4 bases at J, with 7 bases between. Germline values: CDR1 SQVTM, CDR2 ANQGSEA. The CDR3 sequence is CSVGGVTEAFF. The CDR3 nucleotides are TGCAGCGTTGGGGGTGTCACTGAAGCTTTCTTT.

This chain joins TRBV20-1 and TRBJ2-1, with TRBD2 identical over 9 bases. V shed 1 base, J shed 5 bases, and the junction held 3 bases outside the gene matches. Germline CDR1 reads DFQATT; CDR2 reads SNEGSKA (reference sequence). The CDR3 extends over 14 amino acids. Here the CDR3 reads CSARGLAEHNEQFF. As DNA, the CDR3 is TGCAGTGCTAGAGGACTAGCGGAGCACAATGAGCAGTTCTTC.

This rearrangement joins TRBV10-3 to TRBJ2-3, with 7 bases lining up with TRBD1. This CDR3 spans 15 amino acids. The junction had 7 bases not matched to a gene; V was cut back by 3 bases and J by 4 bases. CDR1 and CDR2 from the germline V gene are ENHRY and SYGVKD. The CDR3 nucleotides read TGTGCCATCAGTGACAGGGGGAATGGGGCAGATACGCAGTATTTT. Translated: CAISDRGNGADTQYF.

V gene TRBV4-1 combines with J gene TRBJ2-3; 9 bases fit TRBD2. The CDR3 spans 17 residues. J gave up 2 bases and V 0 bases, and 6 bases lay outside the gene matches. Germline V gene data show CDR1 as MGHRA and CDR2 as YSYEKL. The CDR3 nucleotides read TGCGCCAGCAGCCAAGATTTGGCTAGCGGGATCACAGATACGCAGTATTTT. Its protein is CASSQDLASGITDTQYF.